Listed here are 23 T cell receptor beta chains from one sample, sequenced in a study of blood T cell repertoires in COVID-19. TCRdb's copy holds only in-frame clones and misses some; the assay was immunoSEQ multiplex PCR. Of fewer than 150,000 clones listed, more than 80% were seen once; the top ten hold more than 3.5%. Sequenced: peripheral blood. The receptors here all came from a human donor in a cohort sampled during active COVID-19.

The chain is built from TRBV7-2 and TRBJ2-5; tentatively, D is TRBD2 (6 bases). Germline V gene data show CDR1 as SGHTA and CDR2 as FQGNSA. V was shortened by 5 bases and J by 0 bases, with 13 bases between the two germline ends. There are 15 residues in the CDR3. CDR3 coding DNA: TGTGCCAGCAGCCGGAGCGGGCACCACCAAGAGACCCAGTACTTC. It yields the protein CASSRSGHHQETQYF. Full variable domain (missing parts from reference TRBV7-2 and TRBJ2-5): GAGVSQSPSNKVTEKGKDVELRCDPISGHTALYWYRQSLGQGLEFLIYFQGNSAPDKSGLPSDRFSAERTGGSVSTLTIQRTQQEDSAVYLCASSRSGHHQETQYFGPGTRLLVL.

The CDR3 nucleotides are TGCGCCAGCAGCCTTTCTGGGCCCAGGGAGGCGAACACTGAAGCTTTCTTT. This gives the protein CASSLSGPREANTEAFF. The chain links TRBV4-1 to TRBJ1-1, with D perhaps matching TRBD1 (5 bases). This CDR3 region has 17 residues. The germline V gene has CDR1 MGHRA and CDR2 YSYEKL. V dropped 4 bases and J dropped 1 base, with 19 bases sitting between them.

V is TRBV5-1 and J is TRBJ2-1; weak D call: TRBD2 (6 bases). V was pared by 0 bases and J by 2 bases, with 12 bases between. This CDR3 region has 16 residues. The germline gives CDR1 SGHRS, CDR2 YFSETQ. CDR3: CASSLAGIAAYNEQFF. The CDR3 DNA sequence: TGCGCCAGCAGCTTGGCCGGGATAGCGGCCTACAATGAGCAGTTCTTC.

The rearrangement joins TRBV4-3 to TRBJ1-4; D is ambiguous. Germline V gene sequence: CDR1 LGHNA, CDR2 YSLEER. The CDR3 is 15 residues long. V gave up 2 bases and J gave up 5 bases, with 12 bases separating them. Written as DNA, the CDR3 is TGCGCCAGCAGCCAAAACCCAGGAGGGAATGAAAAACTGTTTTTT. Translated: CASSQNPGGNEKLFF.

This chain's CDR3 is CASKGQGYNSPLHF. CDR3 sequence (DNA): TGTGCCAGCAAGGGACAGGGGTACAATTCACCCCTCCACTTT. The rearrangement joins TRBV6-5 to TRBJ1-6, with 10 bases aligning to TRBD1. Germline trimming cut 7 bases from V and 7 bases from J; bases unmatched to any gene: 4. CDR3 length: 14 residues. Per the germline V gene, CDR1 is MNHEY and CDR2 is SVGAGI.

This chain links TRBV27 with TRBJ1-1; the match to TRBD1 covers 8 bases. This CDR3 has 16 residues. The germline gives CDR1 MNHEY, CDR2 SMNVEV (reference sequence). Trimming cost V 5 bases and J 0 bases; bases outside gene matches: 8. The CDR3 reads CASSPRWTGMNTEAFF. The CDR3 DNA sequence: TGTGCCAGCAGTCCCCGATGGACAGGGATGAACACTGAAGCTTTCTTT.

The chain carries TRBV30 and TRBJ2-5; D not resolved. CDR1 is GTSNPN and CDR2 is SVGIG in the germline V gene (reference sequence). V was clipped by 1 base and J by 5 bases, with 14 bases between them. This CDR3 region has 14 residues. Written as DNA, the CDR3 is TGTGCCTGGAGTGGTTTGGGTAGCTGGGAGACCCAGTACTTC. Translated, it gives CAWSGLGSWETQYF.

The rearrangement uses TRBV5-1 and TRBJ1-6; 9 bases line up with TRBD1. Trimming at V came to 0 bases and at J to 10 bases, leaving 5 bases not matched to a gene. CDR1 and CDR2 from the germline V gene are SGHRS and YFSETQ. The CDR3 loop spans 15 amino acids. This CDR3 reads CASSLEGTGNSPLHF. The DNA for the CDR3 is TGCGCCAGCAGCTTGGAGGGGACAGGGAACTCACCCCTCCACTTT.

The chain carries TRBV18 and TRBJ2-3; the match to TRBD2 covers 8 bases. V was pared by 3 bases and J by 4 bases, with 6 bases of the junction left unmatched. In germline, CDR1 is KGHSH, CDR2 LQKENI. This CDR3 contains 15 residues. The CDR3 nucleotides read TGTGCCAGCTCACCCCAGAGCGGGAGTCCAGATACGCAGTATTTT. Protein product: CASSPQSGSPDTQYF.

J is TRBJ2-3 and V is TRBV7-2, with 11 bases fitting TRBD2. This CDR3 spans 17 amino acids. Losses at the gene ends were 3 bases for V and 4 bases for J; bases not matched to a gene: 9. CDR1 is SGHTA, CDR2 FQGNSA, per germline. The CDR3 DNA sequence: TGTGCCAGCAGCTTTCTACTAGCGGGGGTCATCGCAGATACGCAGTATTTT. As protein: CASSFLLAGVIADTQYF.

The chain carries TRBV7-9 and TRBJ2-3; D is unclear. Germline CDR1 is SEHNR and CDR2 is FQNEAQ (reference sequence). The germline V and J ends were trimmed by 0 bases and 3 bases, with 7 bases remaining between them. The length of the CDR3 is 14 residues. The CDR3 reads CASSLASSTDTQYF. For the CDR3, the DNA is TGTGCCAGCAGCTTAGCGTCGTCGACAGATACGCAGTATTTT.

This clone occurred a few times. The chain carries TRBV6-2 or TRBV6-3 and TRBJ1-6, with 11 bases aligning to TRBD1. In germline, CDR1 is MNHEY, CDR2 SVGEGT. The CDR3 consists of 17 residues. V lost 2 bases, J lost 5 bases, and 5 bases stayed unmatched. In nucleotides, the CDR3 is TGTGCCAGCAGTTACGATGGACAGGGGGCGAATAATTCACCCCTCCACTTT. Encoded protein: CASSYDGQGANNSPLHF.

In DNA form, the CDR3 reads TGTGCCAGCAGTGATGGACAGGGGCGGACTGAAGCTTTCTTT. Residues: CASSDGQGRTEAFF. The chain combines TRBV2 with TRBJ1-1; 9 positions match TRBD1. The CDR3 is 14 amino acids. Trimming cost V 3 bases and J 5 bases; bases outside gene matches: 4. Germline V CDR1 and CDR2: SNHLY, FYNNEI.

This rearrangement joins TRBV2 to TRBJ2-5; TRBD1 is a possible D gene (6 bases). CDR1 SNHLY and CDR2 FYNNEI come from the germline V gene. With 7 bases removed from V and 5 bases from J, the gap between germline ends came to 14 bases. The CDR3 loop spans 13 amino acids. In DNA, the CDR3 is TGTGCCAGCAAGGACAGACCCCAGGAGACCCAGTACTTC. It yields the protein CASKDRPQETQYF.

The gene calls are TRBV27 and TRBJ2-7; D ambiguous. From germline, CDR1 is MNHEY and CDR2 SMNVEV (reference sequence). V was trimmed by 0 bases and J by 4 bases, leaving 7 bases between them. The CDR3 contains 13 residues. CDR3 bases: TGTGCCAGCAGTTTATCCGCCAGATACGAGCAGTACGTC. This sequence encodes CASSLSARYEQYV.

This chain connects TRBV5-6 to TRBJ2-4, with 7 bases lining up with TRBD2. The germline CDR1 and CDR2 sequences are SGHDT and YYEEEE. V dropped 0 bases and J dropped 3; count of bases not matched to a gene: 3. There are 15 residues in the CDR3. CDR3 bases: TGTGCCAGCAGCTTGGTCCTAGCGGACAAAAACATTCAGTACTTC. Amino acids: CASSLVLADKNIQYF.

The chain has TRBV12-3 or TRBV12-4 and TRBJ1-5, with D unresolved. Trimming pared 7 bases from V and 1 base from J, leaving 8 bases between. This CDR3 is 13 amino acids long. CDR3 sequence (DNA): TGTGCCAGCACCGTACAGAGCAATCAGCCCCAGCATTTT. Encoded protein: CASTVQSNQPQHF.

The CDR3 DNA reads TGTGCCAGCAGTTACGGGCGAGCAATGGACACTGAAGCTTTCTTT. It encodes CASSYGRAMDTEAFF. The chain is built from TRBV6-5 and TRBJ1-1; no clear D. The V end was cut by 2 bases, the J end by 3 bases, with 13 bases between. The CDR3 covers 15 residues. Germline V gene sequence: CDR1 MNHEY, CDR2 SVGAGI.

The chain has TRBV10-3 and TRBJ2-5; the D is unclear. The CDR3 covers 13 residues. Germline V CDR1 and CDR2: ENHRY, SYGVKD. V lost 4 bases, J lost 2 bases, and 8 bases lay in between. The CDR3 DNA reads TGTGCCATCAGTGCTGTACAGCAAGAGACCCAGTACTTC. It translates to CAISAVQQETQYF.

This chain links TRBV9 with TRBJ2-7; D is undetermined. The CDR3 runs 15 residues. The germline CDR1 and CDR2 sequences are SGDLS and YYNGEE. The V and J ends lost 0 bases and 5 bases respectively, with 15 bases between them. CDR3: CASSVGALILDEQYF. CDR3 DNA sequence: TGTGCCAGCAGCGTAGGGGCTCTGATCCTCGACGAGCAGTACTTC.

The chain recombines TRBV5-6 with TRBJ2-5, with unresolved D. Germline loops: CDR1 SGHDT, CDR2 YYEEEE. V was trimmed by 0 bases and J by 0 bases, leaving 6 bases between them. The length of the CDR3 is 14 residues. In DNA, the CDR3 is TGTGCCAGCAGCTTGGGAGTTAACCAAGAGACCCAGTACTTC. This codes for CASSLGVNQETQYF.

The V and J genes are TRBV24-1 and TRBJ2-1, with D tentatively TRBD1 (6 bases). V dropped 10 bases and J dropped 9 bases, with 21 bases sitting between them. From germline, CDR1 is KGHDR and CDR2 SFDVKD. The CDR3 covers 14 residues. The CDR3 is CATSSDSRGGEQFF. CDR3 coding DNA: TGTGCCACAAGCTCGGACAGCCGGGGCGGTGAGCAGTTCTTC.

The V gene is TRBV13, the J gene TRBJ2-7, with D possibly being TRBD1 (6 bases). Germline loops: CDR1 PRHDT, CDR2 FYEKMQ (reference sequence). V gave up 3 bases and J gave up 7 bases, with 13 bases separating them. The CDR3 consists of 13 residues. CDR3 DNA sequence: TGTGCCAGCAGCTTTACAGGGAATGGGGAGCAGTACGTC. Its protein product is CASSFTGNGEQYV.